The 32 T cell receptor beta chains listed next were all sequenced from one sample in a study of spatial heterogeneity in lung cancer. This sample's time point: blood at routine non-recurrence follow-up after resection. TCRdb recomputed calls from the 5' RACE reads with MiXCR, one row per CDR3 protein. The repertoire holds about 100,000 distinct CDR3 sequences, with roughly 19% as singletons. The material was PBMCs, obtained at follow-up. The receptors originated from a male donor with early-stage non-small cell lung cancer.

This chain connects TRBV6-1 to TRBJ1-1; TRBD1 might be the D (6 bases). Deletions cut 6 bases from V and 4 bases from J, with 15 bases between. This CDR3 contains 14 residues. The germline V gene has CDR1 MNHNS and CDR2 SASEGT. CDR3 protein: CASSTGRGGTEAFF. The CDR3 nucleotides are TGTGCCAGCAGCACAGGGAGAGGGGGCACTGAAGCTTTCTTT.

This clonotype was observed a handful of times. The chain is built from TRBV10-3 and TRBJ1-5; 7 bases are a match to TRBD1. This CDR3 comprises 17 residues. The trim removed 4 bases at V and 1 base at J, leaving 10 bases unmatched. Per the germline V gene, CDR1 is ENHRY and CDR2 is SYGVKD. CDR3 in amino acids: CAISGGGPGVSNQPQHF. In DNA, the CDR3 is TGTGCCATCAGTGGAGGGGGCCCAGGGGTAAGCAATCAGCCCCAGCATTTT.

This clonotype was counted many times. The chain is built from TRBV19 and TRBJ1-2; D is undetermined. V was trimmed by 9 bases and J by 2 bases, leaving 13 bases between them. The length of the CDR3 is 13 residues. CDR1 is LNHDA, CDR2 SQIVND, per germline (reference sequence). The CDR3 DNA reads TGTGCCAGCCGACGGACCCTCAACTATGGCTACACCTTC. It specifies CASRRTLNYGYTF. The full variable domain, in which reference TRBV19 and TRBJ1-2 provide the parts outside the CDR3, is DGGITQSPKYLFRKEGQNVTLSCEQNLNHDAMYWYRQDPGQGLRLIYYSQIVNDFQKGDIAEGYSVSREKKESFPLTVTSAQKNPTAFYLCASRRTLNYGYTFGSGTRLTVV.

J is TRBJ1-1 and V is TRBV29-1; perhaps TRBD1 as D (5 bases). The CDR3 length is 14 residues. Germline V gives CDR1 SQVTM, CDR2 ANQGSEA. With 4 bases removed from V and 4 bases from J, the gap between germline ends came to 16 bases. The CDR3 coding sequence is TGCAGCGTTGTCTCCGGGACTTTGTCCACTGAAGCTTTCTTT. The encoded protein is CSVVSGTLSTEAFF.

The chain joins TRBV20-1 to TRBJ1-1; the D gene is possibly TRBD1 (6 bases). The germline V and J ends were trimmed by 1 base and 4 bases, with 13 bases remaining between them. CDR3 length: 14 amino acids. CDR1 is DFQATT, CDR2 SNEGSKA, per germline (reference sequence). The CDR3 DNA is TGCAGTGCTAGAGCAGGGGCGAGGGTCACTGAAGCTTTCTTT. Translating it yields CSARAGARVTEAFF.

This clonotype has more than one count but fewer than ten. As DNA, the CDR3 is TGCGCCAGCAGCTTGGTAGGGGAATTCAATTCACCCCTCCACTTT. It translates to CASSLVGEFNSPLHF. The chain carries TRBV5-1 and TRBJ1-6; a weak D match, TRBD1 (5 bases). The CDR3 contains 15 residues. In germline, CDR1 is SGHRS, CDR2 YFSETQ. Trimming pared 0 bases from V and 7 bases from J, leaving 11 bases between.

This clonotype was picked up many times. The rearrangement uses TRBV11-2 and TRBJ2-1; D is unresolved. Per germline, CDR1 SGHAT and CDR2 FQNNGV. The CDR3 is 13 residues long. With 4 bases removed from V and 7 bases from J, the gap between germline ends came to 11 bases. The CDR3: CASSSGRQNEQFF. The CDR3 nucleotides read TGTGCCAGCAGCTCCGGACGGCAAAATGAGCAGTTCTTC.

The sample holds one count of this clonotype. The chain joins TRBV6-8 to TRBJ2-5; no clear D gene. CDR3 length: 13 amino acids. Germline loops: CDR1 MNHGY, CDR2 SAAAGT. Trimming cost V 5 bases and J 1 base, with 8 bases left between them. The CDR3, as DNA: TGTGCCAGCAGTAACCCGACCCAAGAGACCCAGTACTTC. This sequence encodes CASSNPTQETQYF.

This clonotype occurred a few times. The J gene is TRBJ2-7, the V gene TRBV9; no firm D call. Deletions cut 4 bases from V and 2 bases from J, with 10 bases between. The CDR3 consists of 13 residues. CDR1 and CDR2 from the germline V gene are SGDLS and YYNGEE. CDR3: CASSPQGPYEQYF. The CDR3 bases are TGTGCCAGCAGCCCGCAAGGCCCCTACGAGCAGTACTTC.

The CDR3 spells CASSRLGGASTDTQYF. Here the CDR3 DNA reads TGCGCCAGCAGCCGCCTTGGAGGGGCTAGCACAGATACGCAGTATTTT. The chain carries TRBV5-1 and TRBJ2-3, with D maybe TRBD2 (6 bases). This CDR3 is built from 16 residues. Germline V lookup: CDR1 SGHRS, CDR2 YFSETQ. V shed 4 bases and J shed 0 bases, with 15 bases lying between them.

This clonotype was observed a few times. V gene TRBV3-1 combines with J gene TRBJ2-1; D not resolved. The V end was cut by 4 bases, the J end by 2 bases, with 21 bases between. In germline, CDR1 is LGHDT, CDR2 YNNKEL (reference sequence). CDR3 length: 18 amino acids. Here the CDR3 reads CASSPPIRNSLAYNEQFF. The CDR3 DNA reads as TGTGCCAGCAGCCCCCCCATTCGGAACAGTCTGGCCTACAATGAGCAGTTCTTC.

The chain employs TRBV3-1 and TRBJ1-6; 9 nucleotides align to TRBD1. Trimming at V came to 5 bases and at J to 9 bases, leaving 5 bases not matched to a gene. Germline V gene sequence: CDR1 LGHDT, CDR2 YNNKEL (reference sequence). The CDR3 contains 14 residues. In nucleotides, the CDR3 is TGTGCCAGCAGCTACAGGGACAGGGTTTCACCCCTCCACTTT. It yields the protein CASSYRDRVSPLHF.

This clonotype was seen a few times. The CDR3 here is CASSLTSAPDQPQHF. For the CDR3, the DNA is TGCGCCAGCAGCTTGACCTCAGCACCCGATCAGCCCCAGCATTTT. The chain employs TRBV5-1 and TRBJ1-5; D is unclear. V lost 1 base and J 5 bases, leaving 13 bases between the germline ends. The CDR3 is 15 residues long. Looked up from germline, CDR1 is SGHRS and CDR2 is YFSETQ.

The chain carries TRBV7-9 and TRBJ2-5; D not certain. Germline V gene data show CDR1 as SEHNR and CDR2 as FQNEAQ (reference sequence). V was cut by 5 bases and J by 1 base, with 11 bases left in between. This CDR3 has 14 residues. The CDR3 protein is CASSPPSLQETQYF. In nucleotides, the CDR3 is TGTGCCAGCAGCCCCCCGAGCCTCCAAGAGACCCAGTACTTC.

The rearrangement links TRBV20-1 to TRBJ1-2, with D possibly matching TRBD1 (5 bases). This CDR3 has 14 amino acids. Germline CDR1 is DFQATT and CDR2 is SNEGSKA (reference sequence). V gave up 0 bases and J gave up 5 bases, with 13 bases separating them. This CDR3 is CSAREQGARYGYTF. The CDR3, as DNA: TGCAGTGCTAGAGAGCAAGGGGCGCGGTATGGCTACACCTTC.

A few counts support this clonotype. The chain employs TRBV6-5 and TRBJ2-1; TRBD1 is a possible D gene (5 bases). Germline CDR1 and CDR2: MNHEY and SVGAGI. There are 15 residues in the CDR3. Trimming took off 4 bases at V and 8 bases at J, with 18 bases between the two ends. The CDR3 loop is CASSSGALLQYEQFF. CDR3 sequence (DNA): TGTGCCAGCAGTTCTGGGGCCCTCCTACAATATGAGCAGTTCTTC.

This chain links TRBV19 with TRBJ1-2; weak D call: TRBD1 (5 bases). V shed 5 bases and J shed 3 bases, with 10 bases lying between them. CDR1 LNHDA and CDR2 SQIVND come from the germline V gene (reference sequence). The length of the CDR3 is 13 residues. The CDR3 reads CASSETAYYGYTF. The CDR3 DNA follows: TGTGCCAGTAGTGAGACAGCCTACTATGGCTACACCTTC.

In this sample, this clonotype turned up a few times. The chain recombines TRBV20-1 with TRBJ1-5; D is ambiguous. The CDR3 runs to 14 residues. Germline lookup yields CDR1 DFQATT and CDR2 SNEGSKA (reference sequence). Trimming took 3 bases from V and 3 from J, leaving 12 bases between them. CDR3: CSASLGLVNQPQHF. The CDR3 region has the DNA TGCAGTGCTAGTTTAGGCCTCGTCAATCAGCCCCAGCATTTT.

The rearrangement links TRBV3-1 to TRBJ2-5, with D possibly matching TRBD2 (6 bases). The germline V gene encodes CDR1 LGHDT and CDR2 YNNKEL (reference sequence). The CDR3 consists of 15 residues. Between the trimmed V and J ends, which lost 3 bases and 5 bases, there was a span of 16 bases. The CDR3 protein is CASSHDITSPETQYF. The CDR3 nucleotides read TGTGCCAGCAGCCATGATATTACTAGCCCCGAGACCCAGTACTTC.

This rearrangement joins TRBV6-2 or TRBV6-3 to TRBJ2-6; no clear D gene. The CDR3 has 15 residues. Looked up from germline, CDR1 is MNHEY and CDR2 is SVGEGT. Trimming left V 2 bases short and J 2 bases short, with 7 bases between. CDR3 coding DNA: TGTGCCAGCAGTTACGGTAGGGCTGGGGCCAACGTCCTGACTTTC. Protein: CASSYGRAGANVLTF.

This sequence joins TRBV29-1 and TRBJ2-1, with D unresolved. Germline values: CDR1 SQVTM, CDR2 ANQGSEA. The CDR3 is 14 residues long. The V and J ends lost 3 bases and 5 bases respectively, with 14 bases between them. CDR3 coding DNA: TGCAGCGTTGATATTGGCAGCCTGAACAATGAGCAGTTCTTC. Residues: CSVDIGSLNNEQFF.

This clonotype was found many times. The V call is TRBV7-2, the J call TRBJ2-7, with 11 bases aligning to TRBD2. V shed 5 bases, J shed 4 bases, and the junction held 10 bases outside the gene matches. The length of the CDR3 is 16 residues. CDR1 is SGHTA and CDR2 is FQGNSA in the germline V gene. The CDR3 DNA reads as TGTGCCAGCAGCCGATCTCAACTAGCGGGAGCATACGAGCAGTACTTC. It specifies CASSRSQLAGAYEQYF. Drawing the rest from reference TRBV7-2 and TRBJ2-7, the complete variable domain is GAGVSQSPSNKVTEKGKDVELRCDPISGHTALYWYRQSLGQGLEFLIYFQGNSAPDKSGLPSDRFSAERTGGSVSTLTIQRTQQEDSAVYLCASSRSQLAGAYEQYFGPGTRLTVT.

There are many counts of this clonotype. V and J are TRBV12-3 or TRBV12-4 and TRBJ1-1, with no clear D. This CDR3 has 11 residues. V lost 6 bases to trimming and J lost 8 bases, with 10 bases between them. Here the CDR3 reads CASRGWQEAFF. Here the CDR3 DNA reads TGTGCCAGCAGGGGGTGGCAAGAAGCTTTCTTT.

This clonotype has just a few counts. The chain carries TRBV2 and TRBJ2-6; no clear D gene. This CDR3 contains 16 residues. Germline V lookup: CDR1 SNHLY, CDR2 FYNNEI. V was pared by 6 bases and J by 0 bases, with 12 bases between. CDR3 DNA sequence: TGTGCCAGCAGCCCGGAAAGGGACTCTGGGGCCAACGTCCTGACTTTC. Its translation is CASSPERDSGANVLTF.

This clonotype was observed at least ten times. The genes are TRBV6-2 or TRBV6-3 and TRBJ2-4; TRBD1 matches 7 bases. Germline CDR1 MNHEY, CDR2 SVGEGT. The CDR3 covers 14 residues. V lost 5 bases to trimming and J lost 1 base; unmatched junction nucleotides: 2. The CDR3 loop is CASSTRGAKNIQYF. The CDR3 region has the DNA TGTGCCAGCAGTACCAGGGGGGCCAAAAACATTCAGTACTTC.

CDR3 bases: TGCGCCAGCAGTGCCCTAGCGGGGTCAGGAACGCAGTATTTT. Its translation is CASSALAGSGTQYF. This chain links TRBV10-2 with TRBJ2-3; 9 bases agree with TRBD2. Germline values: CDR1 WSHSY, CDR2 SAAADI. This CDR3 is 14 amino acids long. V shed 4 bases, J shed 9 bases, and the junction held 8 bases outside the gene matches.

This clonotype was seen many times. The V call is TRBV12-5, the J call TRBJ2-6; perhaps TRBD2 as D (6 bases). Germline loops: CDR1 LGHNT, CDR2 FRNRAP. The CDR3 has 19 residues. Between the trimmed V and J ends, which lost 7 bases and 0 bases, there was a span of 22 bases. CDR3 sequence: CASANTRDGESSGANVLTF. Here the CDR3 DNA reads TGTGCTAGTGCCAATACGCGGGACGGAGAGAGCTCTGGGGCCAACGTCCTGACTTTC.

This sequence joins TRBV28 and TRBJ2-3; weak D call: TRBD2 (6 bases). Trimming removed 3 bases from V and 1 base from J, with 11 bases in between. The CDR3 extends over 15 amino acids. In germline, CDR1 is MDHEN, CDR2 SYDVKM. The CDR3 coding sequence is TGTGCCAGCAGTTTCTTCGGGGAGGGCACAGATACGCAGTATTTT. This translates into CASSFFGEGTDTQYF. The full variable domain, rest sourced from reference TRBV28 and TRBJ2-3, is DVKVTQSSRYLVKRTGEKVFLECVQDMDHENMFWYRQDPGLGLRLIYFSYDVKMKEKGDIPEGYSVSREKKERFSLILESASTNQTSMYLCASSFFGEGTDTQYFGPGTRLTVL.

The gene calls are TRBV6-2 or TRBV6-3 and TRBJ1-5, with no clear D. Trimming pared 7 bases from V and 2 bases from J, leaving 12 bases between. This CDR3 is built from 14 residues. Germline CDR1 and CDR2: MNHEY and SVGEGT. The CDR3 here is CASKSPYRNQPQHF. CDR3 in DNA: TGTGCCAGCAAGTCACCCTACCGCAATCAGCCCCAGCATTTT.

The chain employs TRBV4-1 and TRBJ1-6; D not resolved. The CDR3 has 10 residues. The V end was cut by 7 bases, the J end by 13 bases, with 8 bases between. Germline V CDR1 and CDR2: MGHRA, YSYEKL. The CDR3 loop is CASIRTPLHF. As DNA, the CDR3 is TGCGCCAGCATACGTACTCCCCTCCACTTT.

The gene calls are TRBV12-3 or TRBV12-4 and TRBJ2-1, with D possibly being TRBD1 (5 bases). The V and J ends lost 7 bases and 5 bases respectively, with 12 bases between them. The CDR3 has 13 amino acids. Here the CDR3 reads CASTQRQHNEQFF. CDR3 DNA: TGTGCCAGCACCCAAAGACAGCACAATGAGCAGTTCTTC.

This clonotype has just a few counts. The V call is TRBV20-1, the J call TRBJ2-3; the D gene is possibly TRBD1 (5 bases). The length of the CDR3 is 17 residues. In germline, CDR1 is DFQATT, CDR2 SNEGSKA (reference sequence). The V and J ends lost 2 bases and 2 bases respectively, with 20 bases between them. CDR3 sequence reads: CSARIVPRQGITDTQYF. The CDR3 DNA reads TGCAGTGCTAGAATAGTACCAAGGCAGGGCATCACAGATACGCAGTATTTT.